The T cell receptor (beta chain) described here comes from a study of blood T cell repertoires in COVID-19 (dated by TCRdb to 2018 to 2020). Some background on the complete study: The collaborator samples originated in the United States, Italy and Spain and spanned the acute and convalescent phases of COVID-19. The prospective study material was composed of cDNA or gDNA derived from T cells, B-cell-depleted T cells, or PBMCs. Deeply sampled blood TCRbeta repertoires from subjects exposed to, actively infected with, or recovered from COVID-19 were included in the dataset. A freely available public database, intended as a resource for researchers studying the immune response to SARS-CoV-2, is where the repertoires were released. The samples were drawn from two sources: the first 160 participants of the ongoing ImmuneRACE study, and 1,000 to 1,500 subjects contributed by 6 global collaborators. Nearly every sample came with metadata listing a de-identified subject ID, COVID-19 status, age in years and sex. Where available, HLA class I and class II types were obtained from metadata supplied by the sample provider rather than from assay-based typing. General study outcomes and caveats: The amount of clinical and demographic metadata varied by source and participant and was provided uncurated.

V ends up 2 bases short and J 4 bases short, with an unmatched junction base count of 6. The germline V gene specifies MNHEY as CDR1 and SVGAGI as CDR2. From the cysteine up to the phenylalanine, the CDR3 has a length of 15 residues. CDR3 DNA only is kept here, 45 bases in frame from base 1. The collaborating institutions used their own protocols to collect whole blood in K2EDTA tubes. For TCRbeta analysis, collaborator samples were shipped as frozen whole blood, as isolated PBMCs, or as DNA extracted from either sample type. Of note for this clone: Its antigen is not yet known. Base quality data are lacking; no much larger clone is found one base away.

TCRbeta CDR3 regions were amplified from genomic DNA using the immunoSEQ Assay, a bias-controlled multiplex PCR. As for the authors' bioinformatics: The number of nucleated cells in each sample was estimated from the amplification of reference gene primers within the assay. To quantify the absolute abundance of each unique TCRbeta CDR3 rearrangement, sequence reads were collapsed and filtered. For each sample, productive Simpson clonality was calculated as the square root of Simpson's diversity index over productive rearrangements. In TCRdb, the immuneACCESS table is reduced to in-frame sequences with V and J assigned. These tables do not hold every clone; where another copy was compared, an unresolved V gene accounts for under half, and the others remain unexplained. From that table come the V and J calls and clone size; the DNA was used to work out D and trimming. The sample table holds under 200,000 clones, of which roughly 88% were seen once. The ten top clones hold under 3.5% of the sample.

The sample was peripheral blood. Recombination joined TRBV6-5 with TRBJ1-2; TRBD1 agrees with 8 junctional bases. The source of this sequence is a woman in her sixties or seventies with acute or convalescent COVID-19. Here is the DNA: TGTGCCAGCAGTTACAGGCAGGGGGCGGGCTATGGCTACACCTTC. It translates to CASSYRQGAGYGYTF.